This T cell receptor beta chain was captured by sequencing in a study of T cell responses to AZD1222 COVID-19 vaccine (dated by TCRdb to the early 2020s). About the investigation overall: TCR sequencing was performed for over 230 trial participants, of whom some 200 were given two doses of AZD1222 and roughly 25 were given two doses of MenACWY control vaccine. Trial participants were enrolled by age into 18-55, 56-69 and 70-plus year subgroups, with roughly 160, 29 and 62 TCR-sequenced participants respectively. Broader findings and caveats from the paper: Reportedly, close to half of the unique spike-specific TCRs recognized epitopes lying outside the regions that are mutated in the B.1.351 and B.1.1.7 variants. Vaccine-associated CD4 TCRs spanned the whole spike protein, with dominant responses in regions 160-218 and 743-854. Participants were mostly white British, with more females than males. The authors suggested clonal diversity may have been underestimated. Because no samples from the day 14 peak response were available, repertoires could be characterized only after the peak T cell response. In the small 56-69-year group, the increase in depth fell short of significance, most likely because of low power. A significant rise in spike-specific TCR breadth and depth was observed after two AZD1222 doses relative to day 0 and relative to MenACWY recipients. Conclusions about previously exposed vaccinees are limited, since just 6 or 7 AZD1222 recipients were seropositive for SARS-CoV-2 at baseline.

The CDR3 regions of human TCRbeta chains were analyzed by immunosequencing. From the authors' description of their analysis: TCRs in the repertoires were compared against a reference library of SARS-CoV-2-specific TCRs that had been generated with the MIRA antigen-specificity platform. Breadth meant the fraction of unique TCRs that were SARS-CoV-2-associated, whereas depth meant the fraction of total T cells that were SARS-CoV-2-associated. Using the MIRA data, each spike-specific TCR was assigned both to the spike region to which the TCR was reactive and to a CD4 or CD8 class. Log10-transformed breadth and depth values were compared by one-way ANOVA with Sidak's multiple comparisons tests. The clones in this table, taken by TCRdb from immuneACCESS, are in-frame only. Not every clone is retained; where verified, under half of the shortfall comes from an unresolved V gene, and the cause of the rest is unknown. The DNA was the basis for D and trimming; V, J and clone size are from that table. The sample includes some 58,000 clones, with approximately 80% observed a single time. In total, the top ten clones hold about 5% of the sample.

For this clone: The clone's antigen remains unknown. The input lacks base qualities; no much larger clone sits a single base away.

This sample's time point label indicates: about 28 days (+/-7) after the second vaccine dose. Because spike-specific TCR depth and breadth did not differ between the two schedules, AZD1222 recipients who got a second dose at roughly 4 weeks were pooled with those who got a second dose at roughly 12 weeks. Vaccinee samples were obtained from the UK trials COV001 and COV002, which included a single-blind randomized controlled phase 2/3 trial of AZD1222 (ChAdOx1 nCoV-19) in healthy adults. For TCRbeta chain sequencing, PBMC samples were collected from trial participants at day 0 and at day 28 after the second dose. As encoded in the germline V gene (reference sequence), CDR1 is LNHDA while CDR2 is SQIVND. The CDR3 spans 14 residues, from the cysteine through the phenylalanine. Only CDR3 DNA is held: 42 bases, read in frame from base 1. The junction shows trimming of 1 base on V and 6 bases on J, plus 9 bases between the germline ends.

The sequence joins TRBV19 to TRBJ2-2, with an unclear D gene assignment. This receptor was obtained from an adult who received the AZD1222 COVID-19 vaccine. The sample consisted of peripheral blood, taken 28 days after the second AZD1222 dose. The sequenced DNA is TGTGCCAGTAGTATAGTGCAAGCTTCCGGGGAGCTGTTTTTT. Translated, this is CASSIVQASGELFF.